These 15 T cell receptor beta chains share one sample of origin, sequenced in a study of shared clonotypes between healthy human individuals. Some clones are missing from TCRdb's copy, which holds only in-frame ones; the method was immunoSEQ multiplex PCR. The data show fewer than 200,000 clones, over 80% seen once. What was sequenced was naive CD4+ T cells sorted from blood. Subset of the sample: CD45RA+ positively selected. These receptors were obtained from a woman aged 25-40 years in good health.

The chain carries TRBV6-5 and TRBJ2-7; the D gene is possibly TRBD2 (5 bases). Germline loops: CDR1 MNHEY, CDR2 SVGAGI. The CDR3 spans 14 residues. The V end was cut by 6 bases, the J end by 0 bases, with 12 bases between. The CDR3 sequence is CASRWRYDSYEQYF. The CDR3 DNA is TGTGCCAGCAGATGGAGGTACGACTCCTACGAGCAGTACTTC.

V gene TRBV15 combines with J gene TRBJ2-5, with 9 bases fitting TRBD2. The J call may be incorrect, as the DNA end agrees better with TRBJ2-7. Germline loops: CDR1 LNHNV, CDR2 YYDKDF (reference sequence). CDR3 length: 14 residues. CDR3 sequence (DNA): TGTGCCACCAGCCCCCCGGGACTAGCATACGAGCAGTACTTC. It yields the protein CATSPPGLAYEQYF.

The chain has TRBV11-2 and TRBJ2-3; 9 bases are a match to TRBD1. The CDR3 is 16 residues long. Germline V gene sequence: CDR1 SGHAT, CDR2 FQNNGV. V shed 5 bases and J 3 bases; nucleotides not matched to a gene: 9. The CDR3 region has the DNA TGTGCCAGCAGCACCGGACAGGGGAGGGTAACAGATACGCAGTATTTT. It codes for CASSTGQGRVTDTQYF. The variable domain in full, with the rest retrieved from reference TRBV11-2 and TRBJ2-3, is EAGVAQSPRYKIIEKRQSVAFWCNPISGHATLYWYQQILGQGPKLLIQFQNNGVVDDSQLPKDRFSAERLKGVDSTLKIQPAKLEDSAVYLCASSTGQGRVTDTQYFGPGTRLTVL.

The rearrangement uses TRBV18 and TRBJ1-1, with TRBD1 identical over 7 bases. The CDR3 runs to 14 residues. V lost 3 bases and J lost 5; bases outside the gene matches: 6. Germline loops: CDR1 KGHSH, CDR2 LQKENI. CDR3 DNA sequence: TGTGCCAGCTCACCGATGGGACAGCCGACTGAAGCTTTCTTT. Translated, it gives CASSPMGQPTEAFF. Full variable domain (remainder filled in from reference TRBV18 and TRBJ1-1): NAGVMQNPRHLVRRRGQEARLRCSPMKGHSHVYWYRQLPEEGLKFMVYLQKENIIDESGMPKERFSAEFPKEGPSILRIQQVVRGDSAAYFCASSPMGQPTEAFFGQGTRLTVV.

The V gene is TRBV4-1, the J gene TRBJ2-7; 13 bases are a match to TRBD2. V lost 2 bases and J lost 5; bases outside the gene matches: 9. This CDR3 contains 17 residues. Germline CDR1 reads MGHRA; CDR2 reads YSYEKL. The CDR3 spells CASSQPAGLAGIDEQYF. Here the CDR3 DNA reads TGCGCCAGCAGCCAACCCGCGGGACTAGCGGGAATCGACGAGCAGTACTTC.

The chain joins TRBV18 to TRBJ2-7, with D possibly called TRBD1 or TRBD2 (7 bases each). The CDR3 spans 17 residues. V shed 6 bases and J shed 2 bases, with 23 bases lying between them. CDR1 KGHSH and CDR2 LQKENI come from the germline V gene. The CDR3 loop reads CASSLRTGAAGAYEQYF. As DNA, the CDR3 is TGTGCCAGCTCCCTCCGTACAGGGGCCGCGGGGGCCTACGAGCAGTACTTC.

The V and J genes are TRBV19 and TRBJ2-5; D gene ambiguous. The J call is in doubt because the DNA end fits TRBJ2-7 better. The CDR3 is made up of 13 amino acids. Germline V gene lookup returns CDR1 LNHDA and CDR2 SQIVND (reference sequence). The CDR3 nucleotides are TGTGCCAGTAGTCATAGGACGGCTTACGAGCAGTACTTC. Protein product: CASSHRTAYEQYF.

This chain connects TRBV28 to TRBJ1-2; TRBD1 matches 8 bases. V shed 7 bases and J 1 base; nucleotides not matched to a gene: 11. CDR3 length equals 16 residues. Looked up from germline, CDR1 is MDHEN and CDR2 is SYDVKM. The CDR3 region has the DNA TGTGCCAGCACCCTATTTAACAGGGGGTTTAACTATGGCTACACCTTC. Its protein is CASTLFNRGFNYGYTF.

The V gene is TRBV28, the J gene TRBJ2-7, with D possibly matching TRBD2 (5 bases). This CDR3 contains 17 residues. V lost 5 bases and J 2 bases, leaving 22 bases between the germline ends. Per the germline V gene, CDR1 is MDHEN and CDR2 is SYDVKM. The DNA of the CDR3 is TGTGCCAGCAGTACCCTTCCCCCGGGGATGAATACCTACGAGCAGTACTTC. It codes for CASSTLPPGMNTYEQYF.

The CDR3 region is CASSPPLRTAYEQYF. DNA for the CDR3: TGTGCCAGCTCACCACCGCTAAGGACAGCCTACGAGCAGTACTTC. V is TRBV18 and J is TRBJ2-7; D might be TRBD1 (6 bases). The germline V gene encodes CDR1 KGHSH and CDR2 LQKENI. CDR3 length: 15 amino acids. Between the trimmed V and J ends, which lost 0 bases and 2 bases, there was a span of 11 bases.

This CDR3 reads CASKAAFLNTEAFF. As DNA, the CDR3 is TGTGCCAGCAAAGCGGCTTTTCTGAACACTGAAGCTTTCTTT. This chain uses TRBV2 with TRBJ1-1, with no clear D. The CDR3 length is 14 residues. Germline lookup yields CDR1 SNHLY and CDR2 FYNNEI. V shed 7 bases and J shed 0 bases, with 12 bases lying between them.

The chain links TRBV2 to TRBJ1-3; 7 nucleotides match TRBD1. The CDR3 length is 17 residues. CDR1 and CDR2 from the germline V gene are SNHLY and FYNNEI. V was pared by 4 bases and J by 0 bases, with 9 bases of the junction left unmatched. CDR3 nucleotide sequence: TGTGCCAGCAGTGTAACAGGGGAGAGAGTCTCTGGAAACACCATATATTTT. It encodes CASSVTGERVSGNTIYF. Based on the CDR3 plus reference TRBV2 and TRBJ1-3, the full variable domain is EPEVTQTPSHQVTQMGQEVILRCVPISNHLYFYWYRQILGQKVEFLVSFYNNEISEKSEIFDDQFSVERPDGSNFTLKIRSTKLEDSAMYFCASSVTGERVSGNTIYFGEGSWLTVV.

V is TRBV11-2 and J is TRBJ2-5, with a tentative D call TRBD2 (6 bases). The J call is in doubt because the DNA end fits TRBJ2-7 better. Germline CDR1 and CDR2: SGHAT and FQNNGV. There are 15 residues in the CDR3. The CDR3, as DNA: TGTGCCAGCAGCTTCACAACGGGAGAGACCTACGAGCAGTACTTC. This sequence encodes CASSFTTGETYEQYF.

The CDR3 loop reads CATSKNGREWGYEQFF. CDR3 bases: TGTGCCACCAGCAAAAACGGGAGGGAGTGGGGTTATGAGCAGTTCTTC. This chain connects TRBV15 to TRBJ2-1, with 8 positions matching TRBD2. After removal of 4 bases from V and 8 bases from J, the junction contained 13 bases not matched to a gene. The germline V gene has CDR1 LNHNV and CDR2 YYDKDF (reference sequence). The CDR3 consists of 16 residues.

The genes are TRBV25-1 and TRBJ2-5; D might be TRBD1 (5 bases). The J call may not be correct, given that the DNA end is closer to TRBJ2-7. In germline, CDR1 is MGHDK, CDR2 SYGVNS. The CDR3 sequence is 16 residues long. The CDR3 DNA is TGTGCCAGCAGTGACCTCTCCAGGGTTGCGACCTACGAGCAGTACTTC. Translating it yields CASSDLSRVATYEQYF.